The rows below give T cell receptor beta chains drawn from one sample of a study of T cells after somatic rescue of genetic block. The assay was immunoSEQ multiplex PCR, and TCRdb's table has in-frame clones only and misses some. The sample lists 85,000 to 90,000 clones; approximately 90% were seen once. Sequenced sample: peripheral blood mononuclear cells (PBMCs). Receptors originate from a woman aged 18-30 years. Each CDR3 is given with its conserved first and last residue. D genes are given only for firm matches. Clone size is stated in some rows and not others, as once, few, many or a class when expanded.

j_call	v_call	clone_size	d_call	cdr3_nt	cdr3_aa
TRBJ1-2	TRBV4-1	once	.	TGCGCCAGCAGCCAAGTAAGCCGAGCTAACTATGGCTACACCTTC	CASSQVSRANYGYTF
TRBJ2-2	TRBV11-3	once	.	TGTGCCAGCAGCCCACGGACCGGAGGGATCACCGGGGAGCTGTTTTTT	CASSPRTGGITGELFF
TRBJ1-1	TRBV19	.	.	TGTGCCAGTAGTATCAGGGCTGGACTCAGCATGAACACTGAAGCTTTCTTT	CASSIRAGLSMNTEAFF
TRBJ1-1	TRBV2	.	TRBD1	TGTGCCAGCAGGGGACGGACAGGGACCCTGGTTGAAGCTTTCTTT	CASRGRTGTLVEAFF
TRBJ2-3	TRBV9	.	.	TGTGCCAGCAGCGTAGACTGGTTACTCCATAGCACAGATACGCAGTATTTT	CASSVDWLLHSTDTQYF
TRBJ2-7	TRBV27	.	TRBD1	TGTGCCAGCAGTGAAAGACAGGGGGCCGAGCAGTACTTC	CASSERQGAEQYF
TRBJ2-1	TRBV7-2	.	TRBD2	TGTGCCAGCAGCTTAGGGGGACTACCTAAGCAGTTCTTC	CASSLGGLPKQFF
TRBJ2-7	TRBV6-1	.	TRBD1	TGTGCCAGCAGTGCCGGGACAGCTACCTACGAGCAGTACTTC	CASSAGTATYEQYF
TRBJ2-2	TRBV11-1	.	TRBD2	TGTGCCAGCAGCCCGGGACTAGCGGGAGTATACGGGGAGCTGTTTTTT	CASSPGLAGVYGELFF
TRBJ2-2	TRBV7-9	once	TRBD2	TGTGCCAGCAGTTTCCTAGCGGGAGGAGGGGCCGGGGAGCTGTTTTTT	CASSFLAGGGAGELFF
TRBJ2-2	TRBV19	.	.	TGTGCCAGTAGTATAAAGCGGCCGTGGAACACCGGGGAGCTGTTTTTT	CASSIKRPWNTGELFF
TRBJ2-1	TRBV5-1	.	.	TGCGCCAGCAGCTTTCGGATCCCAGGGTACAATGAGCAGTTCTTC	CASSFRIPGYNEQFF
TRBJ2-5	TRBV28	.	.	TGTGCCAGCAGTTTTTTATACCAAGAGACCCAGTACTTC	CASSFLYQETQYF
TRBJ1-5	TRBV11-2	.	TRBD1	TGTGCCAGCAGCAAACCGCTCGGGACAGGTAGCAATCAGCCCCAGCATTTT	CASSKPLGTGSNQPQHF
TRBJ2-3	TRBV9	.	TRBD2	TGTGCCAGCAGCCCCCGGACTAGGACAGATACGCAGTATTTT	CASSPRTRTDTQYF
TRBJ2-1	TRBV5-6	.	TRBD2	TGTGCCAGCAGCTTGCCTAGCGGCAACAATGAGCAGTTCTTC	CASSLPSGNNEQFF
TRBJ1-3	TRBV7-6	.	TRBD1	TGTGCCAGCAGCCCAGGGGGACAAGGACCTGGAAACACCATATATTTT	CASSPGGQGPGNTIYF
TRBJ2-1	TRBV19	.	TRBD2	TGTGCCAGTAGTAGGGGACTAGCGGGAGTGCTTGAGCAGTTCTTC	CASSRGLAGVLEQFF
TRBJ1-3	TRBV28	.	TRBD1	TGTGCCAGCAGCCCTAGGGACAGGTTATTAGGAAACACCATATATTTT	CASSPRDRLLGNTIYF
TRBJ2-3	TRBV9	once	TRBD2	TGTGCCAGCAGCCCTTCTAGCGGGAGAACAGATACGCAGTATTTT	CASSPSSGRTDTQYF
TRBJ2-5	TRBV7-9	.	.	TGTGCCAGCAGCATCTCGGGGTTACAAGAGACCCAGTACTTC	CASSISGLQETQYF
TRBJ1-3	TRBV5-1	.	.	TGCGCCAGCAGGGACGCAGGCCGCTCTGGAAACACCATATATTTT	CASRDAGRSGNTIYF
TRBJ2-6	TRBV9	.	.	TGTGCCAGCAGCGTAGCCCGGTCTGGGGCCAACGTCCTGACTTTC	CASSVARSGANVLTF
TRBJ2-7	TRBV9	.	TRBD2	TGTGCCCCCCGGGGGGTCCACGCCTACGAGCAGTACTTC	CAPRGVHAYEQYF
TRBJ2-7	TRBV7-2	.	TRBD2	TGTGCCAGCAGCCGCACCCTAAGCGGGATCTACGAGCAGTACTTC	CASSRTLSGIYEQYF
TRBJ2-1	TRBV23-1	.	.	TGCGCCAGCACACGACAGGTCGTAGGAGCTCCGACGCAGTTCTTC	CASTRQVVGAPTQFF
TRBJ2-7	TRBV6-5	.	TRBD1	TGTGCCAGCAAGTTGGGACAGCCCTACGAGCAGTACTTC	CASKLGQPYEQYF
TRBJ1-2	TRBV4-2	.	TRBD1	TGTGCCAGCAGCCACCTAGATCAGGGGGCGCGAGGCTACACCTTC	CASSHLDQGARGYTF
TRBJ2-5	TRBV6-1	.	.	TGTGCCAGCATCCCGGGCGGATCCCCTAGGGAGACCCAGTACTTC	CASIPGGSPRETQYF
TRBJ2-7	TRBV28	few	TRBD2	TGTGCCAGCAGTCCCTGGACTAGCCGAAACTACGAGCAGTACTTC	CASSPWTSRNYEQYF
TRBJ1-5	TRBV25-1	.	TRBD1	TGTGCCAGCAGTGACGGGACAGGGATTAATCAGCCCCAGCATTTT	CASSDGTGINQPQHF
TRBJ2-1	TRBV10-3	.	TRBD1	TGTGCCATCAGTTCCAACCTGGACAGGGCGTATGAGCAGTTCTTC	CAISSNLDRAYEQFF
TRBJ1-2	TRBV2	.	.	TGTGCCAGCACTTTCCGGCGCCCGGTATTCTACACCTTC	CASTFRRPVFYTF
TRBJ1-1	TRBV29-1	.	.	TGCAGCGTTGTGGGGCGGGGGGCTGAAGCTTTCTTT	CSVVGRGAEAFF
TRBJ2-1	TRBV29-1	.	.	TGCAGCGCCGGGGCGGGGCCCTACAATGAGCAGTTCTTC	CSAGAGPYNEQFF
TRBJ1-1	TRBV5-1	.	.	TGCGCCTCCCAGCCCAGGGCGGTCGAGGACACTGAAGCTTTCTTT	CASQPRAVEDTEAFF
TRBJ2-7	TRBV28	once	.	TGTGCCAGCAGTTTATTTAGTACTAGCCCAACCTACGAGCAGTACTTC	CASSLFSTSPTYEQYF
TRBJ2-3	TRBV11-3	.	.	TGTGCCAGCAGCTTGGGACTGGCCAAGAGCACAGATACGCAGTATTTT	CASSLGLAKSTDTQYF